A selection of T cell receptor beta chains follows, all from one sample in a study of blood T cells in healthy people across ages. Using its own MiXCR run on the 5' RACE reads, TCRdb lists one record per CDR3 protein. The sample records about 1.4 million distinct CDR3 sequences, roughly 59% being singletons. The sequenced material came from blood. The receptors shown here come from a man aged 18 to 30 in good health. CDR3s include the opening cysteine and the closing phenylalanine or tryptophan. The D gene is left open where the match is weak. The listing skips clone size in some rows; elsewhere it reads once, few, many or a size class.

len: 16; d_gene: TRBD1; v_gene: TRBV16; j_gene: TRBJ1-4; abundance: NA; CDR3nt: TGTGCCAGCAGCCAATCTCCCGACAGGGGGAATGAAAAACTGTTTTTT; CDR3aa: CASSQSPDRGNEKLFF
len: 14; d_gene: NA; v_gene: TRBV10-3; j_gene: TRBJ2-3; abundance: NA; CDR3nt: TGTGCCATCGGGGGAGGAGGCAACACAGATACGCAGTATTTT; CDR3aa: CAIGGGGNTDTQYF
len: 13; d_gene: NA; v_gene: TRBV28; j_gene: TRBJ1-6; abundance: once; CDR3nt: TGTGCCAGCCAGGATCATCGGAATTCACCCCTCCACTTT; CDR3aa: CASQDHRNSPLHF
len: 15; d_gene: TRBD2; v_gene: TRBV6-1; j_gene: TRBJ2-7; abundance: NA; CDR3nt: TGTGCCAGCGGGAGGGCCGGGGGAAACTCCTACGAGCAGTACTTC; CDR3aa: CASGRAGGNSYEQYF
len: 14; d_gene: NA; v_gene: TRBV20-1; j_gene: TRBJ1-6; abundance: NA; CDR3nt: TGCAGTGCTAGATGGGGTGGCGAGAATTCACCCCTCCACTTT; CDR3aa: CSARWGGENSPLHF
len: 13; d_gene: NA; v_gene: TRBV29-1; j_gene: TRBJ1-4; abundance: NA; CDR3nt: TGCAGCGTTGGGGCTGCAACTAATGAAAAACTGTTTTTT; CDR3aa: CSVGAATNEKLFF
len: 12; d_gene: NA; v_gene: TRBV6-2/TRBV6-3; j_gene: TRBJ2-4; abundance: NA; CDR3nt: TGTGCCAGCAGTTACGATTCGACAAAGCAGTACTTC; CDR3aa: CASSYDSTKQYF
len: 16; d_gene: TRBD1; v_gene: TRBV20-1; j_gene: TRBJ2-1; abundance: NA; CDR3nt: TGCAGTGCTAGAGCTTCAGGGGGACGCTCCTACAATGAGCAGTTCTTC; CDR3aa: CSARASGGRSYNEQFF
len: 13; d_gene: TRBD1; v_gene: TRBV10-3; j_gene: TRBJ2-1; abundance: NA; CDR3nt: TGTGCCATAAAGTCACAGGGGGCAGACGAGCAGTTCTTC; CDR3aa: CAIKSQGADEQFF
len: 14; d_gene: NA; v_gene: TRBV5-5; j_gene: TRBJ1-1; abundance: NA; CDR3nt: TGTGCCAGCAGCTTGGAGGTGGCAGCCACTGAAGCTTTCTTT; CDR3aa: CASSLEVAATEAFF
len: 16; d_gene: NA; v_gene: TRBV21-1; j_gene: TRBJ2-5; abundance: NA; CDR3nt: TGTGCCAGCAGCACGCACCCCCCAGGGGAGAAAGAGACCCAGTACTTC; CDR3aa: CASSTHPPGEKETQYF
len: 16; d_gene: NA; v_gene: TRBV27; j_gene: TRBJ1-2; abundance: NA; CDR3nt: TGTGCCAGCAGCTACGGTGCCCAGGGAGGGAACTATGGCTACACCTTC; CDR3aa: CASSYGAQGGNYGYTF
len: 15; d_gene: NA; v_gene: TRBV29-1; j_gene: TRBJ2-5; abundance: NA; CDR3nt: TGCAGCGTTGAAAGCGGCCAGGGGGGGCGAGAGACCCAGTACTTC; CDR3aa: CSVESGQGGRETQYF
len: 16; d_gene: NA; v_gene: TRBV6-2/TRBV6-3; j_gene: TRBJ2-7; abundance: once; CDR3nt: TGTGCCAGCAGTTCCGCCCGGGCTTCCCTTATTTACGAGCAGTACTTC; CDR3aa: CASSSARASLIYEQYF
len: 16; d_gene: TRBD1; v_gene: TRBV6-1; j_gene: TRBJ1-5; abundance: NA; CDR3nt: TGTGCCAGCAGTGAACAGGGGGAATATAGCAATCAGCCCCAGCATTTT; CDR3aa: CASSEQGEYSNQPQHF
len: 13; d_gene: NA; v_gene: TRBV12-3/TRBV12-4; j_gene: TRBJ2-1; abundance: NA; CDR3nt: TGTGCCAGCAGTTCCGAGGAACACAATGAGCAGTTCTTC; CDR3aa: CASSSEEHNEQFF
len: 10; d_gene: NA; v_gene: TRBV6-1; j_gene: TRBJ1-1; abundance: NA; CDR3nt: TGTGCCAGCGGAGAAGTTGAAGCTTTCTTT; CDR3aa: CASGEVEAFF
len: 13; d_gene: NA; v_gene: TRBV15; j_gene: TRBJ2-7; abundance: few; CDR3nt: TGTGCCACCAGCAGAGATCGGACCTACGAGCAGTACTTC; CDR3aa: CATSRDRTYEQYF
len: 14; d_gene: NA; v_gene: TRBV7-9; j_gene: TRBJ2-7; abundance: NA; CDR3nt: TGTGCCAGCAGCTTAACGGGGTTACCTTACGAGCAGTACTTC; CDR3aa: CASSLTGLPYEQYF
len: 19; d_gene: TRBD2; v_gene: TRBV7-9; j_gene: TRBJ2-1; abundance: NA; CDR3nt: TGTGCCAGCAGCTTAGTTGCTAGCGGGAGAGGTGGCTCCTACAATGAGCAGTTCTTC; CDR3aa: CASSLVASGRGGSYNEQFF
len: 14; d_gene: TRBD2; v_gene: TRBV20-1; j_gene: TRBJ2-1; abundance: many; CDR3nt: TGCAGTGCTAGAGGTACTAGCGGTTACAATGAGCAGTTCTTC; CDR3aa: CSARGTSGYNEQFF
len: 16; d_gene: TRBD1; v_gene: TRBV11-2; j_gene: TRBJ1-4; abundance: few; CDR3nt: TGTGCCAGCAGCCCCCTCGCCGGGACAGGGGGTGAAAAACTGTTTTTT; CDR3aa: CASSPLAGTGGEKLFF
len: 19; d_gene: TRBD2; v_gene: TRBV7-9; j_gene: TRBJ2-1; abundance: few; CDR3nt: TGTGCCAGCAGCCCGGGACTAGCGGGAGGAGAGAAGGGCTACAATGAGCAGTTCTTC; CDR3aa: CASSPGLAGGEKGYNEQFF
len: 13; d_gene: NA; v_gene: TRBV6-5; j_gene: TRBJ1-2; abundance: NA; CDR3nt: TGTGCCAGCAGTGCGAACTGGGGGTTTGGCTACACCTTC; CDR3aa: CASSANWGFGYTF
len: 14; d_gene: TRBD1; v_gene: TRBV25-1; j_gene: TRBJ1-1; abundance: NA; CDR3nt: TGTGCCAGCACAGGGGGCGCGGGTGGCACTGAAGCTTTCTTT; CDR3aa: CASTGGAGGTEAFF
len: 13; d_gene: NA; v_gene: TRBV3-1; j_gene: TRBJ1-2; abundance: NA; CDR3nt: TGTGCCAGCAGCCAGCGGATGGGCTATGGCTACACCTTC; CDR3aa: CASSQRMGYGYTF
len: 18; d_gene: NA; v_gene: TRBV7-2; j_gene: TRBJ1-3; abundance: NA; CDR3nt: TGTGCCAGCAGCTTAGTATTTGGCGGCGGATACTCTGGAAACACCATATATTTT; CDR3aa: CASSLVFGGGYSGNTIYF
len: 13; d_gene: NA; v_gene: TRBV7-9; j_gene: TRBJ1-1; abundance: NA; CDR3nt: TGTGCCAGCAGCGTAGCGGAGGGGTCGGAGGCTTTCTTT; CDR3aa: CASSVAEGSEAFF
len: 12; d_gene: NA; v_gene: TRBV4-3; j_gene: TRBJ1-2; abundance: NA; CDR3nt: TGCGCCAGCAGACTACATAACTATGGCTACACCTTC; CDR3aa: CASRLHNYGYTF
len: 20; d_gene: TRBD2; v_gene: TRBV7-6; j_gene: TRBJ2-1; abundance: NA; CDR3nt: TGTGCCAGCAGCTTAGTCCCCATCTCCGGACTAGCGGGAGGGGAGCATGAGCAGTTCTTC; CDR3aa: CASSLVPISGLAGGEHEQFF
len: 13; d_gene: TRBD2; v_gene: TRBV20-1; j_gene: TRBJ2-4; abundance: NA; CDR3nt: TGCAGTGTCCGACTAGCGGACCAAAACATTCAGTACTTC; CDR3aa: CSVRLADQNIQYF
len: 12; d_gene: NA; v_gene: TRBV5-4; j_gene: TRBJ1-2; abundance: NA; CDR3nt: TGTGCCAGCACCCTGAGGGGGGATGGCTACACCTTC; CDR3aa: CASTLRGDGYTF
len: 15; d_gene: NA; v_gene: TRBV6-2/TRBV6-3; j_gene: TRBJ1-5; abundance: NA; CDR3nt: TGTGCCAGCAGTTACGGGCGGGTAGGGAATCAGCCCCAGCATTTT; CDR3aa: CASSYGRVGNQPQHF
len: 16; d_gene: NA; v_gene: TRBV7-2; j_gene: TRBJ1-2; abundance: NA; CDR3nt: TGTGCCAGCAGCTTAGATGTTGCTCTCGGGTTCTATGGCTACACCTTC; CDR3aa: CASSLDVALGFYGYTF
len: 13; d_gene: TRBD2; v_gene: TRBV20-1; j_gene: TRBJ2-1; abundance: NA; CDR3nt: TGCAGTGCGCAGCGGGGAAACTACAATGAGCAGTTCTTC; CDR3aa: CSAQRGNYNEQFF
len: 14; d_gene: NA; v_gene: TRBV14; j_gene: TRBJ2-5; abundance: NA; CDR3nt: TGTGCCAGCAGCCAAGCCAAGTTCGAAGAGACCCAGTACTTC; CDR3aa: CASSQAKFEETQYF
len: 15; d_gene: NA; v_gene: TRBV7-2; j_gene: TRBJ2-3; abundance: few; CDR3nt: TGTGCCAGCAGCTCCCGTTCGACTAGCACAGATACGCAGTATTTT; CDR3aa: CASSSRSTSTDTQYF
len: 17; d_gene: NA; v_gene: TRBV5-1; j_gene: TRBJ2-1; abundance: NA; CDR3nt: TGCGCCAGCAGCTTTGGGGAGATAAGGTCGTATTACAATGAGCAGTTCTTC; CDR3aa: CASSFGEIRSYYNEQFF
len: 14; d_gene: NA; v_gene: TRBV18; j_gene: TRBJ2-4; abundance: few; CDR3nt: TGTGCCAGCAGTTACGGGGGCGCGTTCGCCATTCAGTACTTC; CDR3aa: CASSYGGAFAIQYF
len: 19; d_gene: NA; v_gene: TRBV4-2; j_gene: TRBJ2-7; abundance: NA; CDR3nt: TGTGCCAGCAGCCAAGCTGCCGTGACTGCCGGGGGTTTTAGCTACGAGCAGTACTTC; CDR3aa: CASSQAAVTAGGFSYEQYF
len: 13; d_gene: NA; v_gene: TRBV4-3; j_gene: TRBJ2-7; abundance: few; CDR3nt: TGCGCCAGCAGCCAGGACTGGGGTAATGAGCAGTACTTC; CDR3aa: CASSQDWGNEQYF
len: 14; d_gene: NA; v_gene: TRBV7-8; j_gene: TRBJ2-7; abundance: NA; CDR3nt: TGTGCCAGCATCCCAGCGGTCCTCTCCTACGAGCAGTACTTC; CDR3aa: CASIPAVLSYEQYF
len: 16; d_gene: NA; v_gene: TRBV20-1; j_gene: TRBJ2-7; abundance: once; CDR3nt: TGCAGTGCTCCCTCCCCCCTTTTGATGACCCCCTACGAGCAGTACTTC; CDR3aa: CSAPSPLLMTPYEQYF
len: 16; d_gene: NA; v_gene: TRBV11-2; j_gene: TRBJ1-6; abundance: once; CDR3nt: TGTGCCAGCAGCTTGACAGGACCCCGTTTTGGATCACCCCTCCACTTT; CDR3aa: CASSLTGPRFGSPLHF
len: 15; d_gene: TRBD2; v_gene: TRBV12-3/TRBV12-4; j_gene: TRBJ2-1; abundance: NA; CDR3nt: TGTGCCAGCAGTCCAAGCGGGAGGGCCCTTTATGAGCAGTTCTTC; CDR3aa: CASSPSGRALYEQFF
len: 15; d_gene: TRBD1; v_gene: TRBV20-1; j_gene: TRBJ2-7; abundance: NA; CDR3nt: TGCAGTGCTAGAGTAGGGGACAGGGCAAAAAATGAGCAGTACTTC; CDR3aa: CSARVGDRAKNEQYF
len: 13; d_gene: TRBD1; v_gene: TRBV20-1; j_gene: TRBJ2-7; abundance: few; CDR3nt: TGCAGTGCTAGAGAGGGCAGGGGGTACGAGCAGTACTTC; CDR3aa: CSAREGRGYEQYF
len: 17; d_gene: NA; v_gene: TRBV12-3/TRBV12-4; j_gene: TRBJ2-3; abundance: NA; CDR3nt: TGTGCCAGCAGTTTTTGGGTTGGAGCGGTTAGCACAGATACGCAGTATTTT; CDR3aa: CASSFWVGAVSTDTQYF
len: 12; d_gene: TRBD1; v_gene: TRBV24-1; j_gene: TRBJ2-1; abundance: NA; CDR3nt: TGTGCCACCACCGGGACAGGCAATGAGCAGTTCTTC; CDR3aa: CATTGTGNEQFF
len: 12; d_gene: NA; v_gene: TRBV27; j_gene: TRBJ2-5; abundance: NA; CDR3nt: TGTGCCAGCAGTTTATGGCAAGAGACCCAGTACTTC; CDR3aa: CASSLWQETQYF
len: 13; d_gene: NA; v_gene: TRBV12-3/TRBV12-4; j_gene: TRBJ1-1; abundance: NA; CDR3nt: TGTGCCAGCAGTCCCCCATGGAGGACTGAAGCTTTCTTT; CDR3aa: CASSPPWRTEAFF